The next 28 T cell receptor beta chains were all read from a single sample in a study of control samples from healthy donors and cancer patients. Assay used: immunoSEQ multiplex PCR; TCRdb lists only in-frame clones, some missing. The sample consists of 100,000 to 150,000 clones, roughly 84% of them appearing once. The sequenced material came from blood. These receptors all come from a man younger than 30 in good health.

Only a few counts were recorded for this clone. CDR3 in DNA: TGTGCCATCAGTGGAGGGGGCGAGGTTGCGAGTGGCTACACCTTC. Translation gives CAISGGGEVASGYTF. The chain is built from TRBV10-3 and TRBJ1-2, with 7 bases fitting TRBD1. The trim removed 4 bases at V and 7 bases at J, leaving 12 bases unmatched. The germline V gene encodes CDR1 ENHRY and CDR2 SYGVKD. The CDR3 spans 15 residues.

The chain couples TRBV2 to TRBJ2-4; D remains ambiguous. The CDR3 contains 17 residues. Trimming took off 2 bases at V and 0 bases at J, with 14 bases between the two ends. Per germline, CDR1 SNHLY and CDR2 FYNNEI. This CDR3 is CASSEIPGLVAKNIQYF. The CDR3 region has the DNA TGTGCCAGCAGTGAAATACCGGGCCTTGTAGCCAAAAACATTCAGTACTTC.

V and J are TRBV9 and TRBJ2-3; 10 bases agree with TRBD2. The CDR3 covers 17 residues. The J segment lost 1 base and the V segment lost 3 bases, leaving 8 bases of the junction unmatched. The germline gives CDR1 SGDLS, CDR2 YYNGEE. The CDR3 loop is CASSARTGTSGTDTQYF. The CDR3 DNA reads TGTGCCAGCAGCGCCCGAACGGGGACTAGCGGCACAGATACGCAGTATTTT.

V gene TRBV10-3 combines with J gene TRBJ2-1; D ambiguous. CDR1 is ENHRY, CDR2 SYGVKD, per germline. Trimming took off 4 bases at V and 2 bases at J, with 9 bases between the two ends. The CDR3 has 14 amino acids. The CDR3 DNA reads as TGTGCCATCAGTGCGAAGGGTACCTACAATGAGCAGTTCTTC. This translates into CAISAKGTYNEQFF.

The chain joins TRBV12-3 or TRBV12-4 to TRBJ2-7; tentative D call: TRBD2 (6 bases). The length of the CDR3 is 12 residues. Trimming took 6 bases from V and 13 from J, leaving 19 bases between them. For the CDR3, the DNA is TGTGCCAGCAGCAAGGGACCCCGGAGGGTTTACTTC. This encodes CASSKGPRRVYF.

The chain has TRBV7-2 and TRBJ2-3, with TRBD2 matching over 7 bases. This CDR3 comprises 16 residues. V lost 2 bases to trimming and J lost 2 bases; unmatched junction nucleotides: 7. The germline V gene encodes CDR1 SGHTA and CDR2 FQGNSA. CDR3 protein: CASSLRASGSTDTQYF. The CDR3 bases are TGTGCCAGCAGCTTAAGGGCTAGCGGCTCCACAGATACGCAGTATTTT.

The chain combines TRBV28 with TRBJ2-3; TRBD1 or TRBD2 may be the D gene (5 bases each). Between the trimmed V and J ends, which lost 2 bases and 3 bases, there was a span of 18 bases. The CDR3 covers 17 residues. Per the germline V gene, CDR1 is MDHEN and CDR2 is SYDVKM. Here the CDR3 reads CASSLGNGGIGTDTQYF. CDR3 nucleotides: TGTGCCAGCAGTTTAGGGAATGGGGGAATAGGGACAGATACGCAGTATTTT.

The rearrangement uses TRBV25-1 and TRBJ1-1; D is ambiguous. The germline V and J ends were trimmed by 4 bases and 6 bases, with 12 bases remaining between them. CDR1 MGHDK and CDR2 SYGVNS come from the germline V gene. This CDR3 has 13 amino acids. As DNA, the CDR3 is TGTGCCAGCAGTGTTACTGGGAGGGCTGAAGCTTTCTTT. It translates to CASSVTGRAEAFF. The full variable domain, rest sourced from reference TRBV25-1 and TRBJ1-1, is EADIYQTPRYLVIGTGKKITLECSQTMGHDKMYWYQQDPGMELHLIHYSYGVNSTEKGDLSSESTVSRIRTEHFPLTLESARPSHTSQYLCASSVTGRAEAFFGQGTRLTVV.

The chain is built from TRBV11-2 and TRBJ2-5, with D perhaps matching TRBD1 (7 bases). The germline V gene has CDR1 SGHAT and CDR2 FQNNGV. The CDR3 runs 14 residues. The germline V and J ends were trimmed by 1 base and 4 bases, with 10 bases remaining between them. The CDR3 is CASSLAGGGETQYF. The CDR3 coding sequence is TGTGCCAGCAGCTTAGCAGGGGGAGGAGAGACCCAGTACTTC.

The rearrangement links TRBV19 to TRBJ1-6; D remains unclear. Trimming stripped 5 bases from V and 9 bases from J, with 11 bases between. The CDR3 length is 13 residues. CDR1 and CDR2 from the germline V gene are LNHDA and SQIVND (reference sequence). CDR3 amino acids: CASSPQSISPLHF. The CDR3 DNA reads TGTGCCAGTAGTCCGCAGAGCATTTCACCCCTCCACTTT.

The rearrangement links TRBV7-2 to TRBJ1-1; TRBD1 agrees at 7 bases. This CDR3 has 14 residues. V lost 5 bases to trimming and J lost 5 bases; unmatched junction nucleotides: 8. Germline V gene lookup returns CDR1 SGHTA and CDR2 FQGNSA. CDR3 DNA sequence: TGTGCCAGCAGCCTACAGGGGTCGATTACTGAAGCTTTCTTT. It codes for CASSLQGSITEAFF.

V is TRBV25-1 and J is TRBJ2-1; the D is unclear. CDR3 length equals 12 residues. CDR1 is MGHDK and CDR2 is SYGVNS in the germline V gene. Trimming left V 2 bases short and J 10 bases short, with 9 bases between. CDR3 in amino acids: CASSESPREQFF. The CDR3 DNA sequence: TGTGCCAGCAGTGAAAGCCCCAGGGAGCAGTTCTTC.

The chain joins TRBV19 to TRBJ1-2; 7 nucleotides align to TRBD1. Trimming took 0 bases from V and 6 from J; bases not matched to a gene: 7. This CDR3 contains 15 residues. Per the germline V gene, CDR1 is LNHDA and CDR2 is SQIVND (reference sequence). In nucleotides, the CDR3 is TGTGCCAGTAGTATAGATGGGGACAGCACTAATGGCTACACCTTC. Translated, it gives CASSIDGDSTNGYTF.

DNA of the CDR3: TGTGCCAGCAGCCGCAAATTCCTGGGGAATGAGCAGTTCTTC. It translates to CASSRKFLGNEQFF. This sequence joins TRBV5-6 and TRBJ2-1, with D hard to call. V was pared by 4 bases and J by 7 bases, with 15 bases between. There are 14 residues in the CDR3. Germline V lookup: CDR1 SGHDT, CDR2 YYEEEE.

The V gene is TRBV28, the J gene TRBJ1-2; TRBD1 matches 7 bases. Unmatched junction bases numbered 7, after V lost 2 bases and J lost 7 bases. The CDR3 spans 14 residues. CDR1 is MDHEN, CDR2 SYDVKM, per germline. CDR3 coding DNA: TGTGCCAGCAGTTTAGGGACAGTTTATGGTGGCTACACCTTC. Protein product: CASSLGTVYGGYTF.

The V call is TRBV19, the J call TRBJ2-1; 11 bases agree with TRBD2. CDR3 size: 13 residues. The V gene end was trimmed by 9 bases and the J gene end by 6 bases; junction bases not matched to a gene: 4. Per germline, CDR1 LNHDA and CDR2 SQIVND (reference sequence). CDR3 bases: TGTGCCAGCGGGACTAGCGGAGGCAATGAGCAGTTCTTC. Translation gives CASGTSGGNEQFF. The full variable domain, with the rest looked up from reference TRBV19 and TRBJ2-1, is DGGITQSPKYLFRKEGQNVTLSCEQNLNHDAMYWYRQDPGQGLRLIYYSQIVNDFQKGDIAEGYSVSREKKESFPLTVTSAQKNPTAFYLCASGTSGGNEQFFGPGTRLTVL.

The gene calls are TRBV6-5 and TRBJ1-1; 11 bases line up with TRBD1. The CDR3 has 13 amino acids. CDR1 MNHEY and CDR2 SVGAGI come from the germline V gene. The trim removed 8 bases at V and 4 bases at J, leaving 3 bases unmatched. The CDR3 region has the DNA TGTGCCAGCTGGGGACAGGGGGGCACTGAAGCTTTCTTT. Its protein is CASWGQGGTEAFF.

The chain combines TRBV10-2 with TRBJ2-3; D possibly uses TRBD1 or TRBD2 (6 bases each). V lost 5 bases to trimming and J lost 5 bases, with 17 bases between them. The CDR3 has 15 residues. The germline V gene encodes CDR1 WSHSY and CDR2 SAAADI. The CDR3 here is CASSTGTGRVDTQYF. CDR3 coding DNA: TGCGCCAGCAGTACAGGGACTGGTAGGGTAGATACGCAGTATTTT.

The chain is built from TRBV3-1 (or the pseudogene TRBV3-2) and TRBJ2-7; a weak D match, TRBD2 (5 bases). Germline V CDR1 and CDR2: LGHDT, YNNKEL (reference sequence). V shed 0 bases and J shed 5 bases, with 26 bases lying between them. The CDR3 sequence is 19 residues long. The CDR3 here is CASSQESSLSPSRSHEQYF. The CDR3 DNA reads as TGTGCCAGCAGCCAAGAGAGTAGTCTTTCCCCTAGCAGATCCCACGAGCAGTACTTC.

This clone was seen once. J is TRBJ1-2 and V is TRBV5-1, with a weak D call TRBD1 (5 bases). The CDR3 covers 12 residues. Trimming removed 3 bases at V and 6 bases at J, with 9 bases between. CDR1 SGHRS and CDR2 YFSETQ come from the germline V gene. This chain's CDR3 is CASSYSRDGYTF. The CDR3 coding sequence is TGCGCCAGCAGCTATTCCAGGGATGGCTACACCTTC.

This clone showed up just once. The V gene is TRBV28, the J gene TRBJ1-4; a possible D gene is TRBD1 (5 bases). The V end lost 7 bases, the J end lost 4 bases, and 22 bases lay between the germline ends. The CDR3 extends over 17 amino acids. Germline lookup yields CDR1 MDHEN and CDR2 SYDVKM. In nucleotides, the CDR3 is TGTGCCAGCAACTCCGTGGATATGGACAAAAATAATGAAAAACTGTTTTTT. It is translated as CASNSVDMDKNNEKLFF.

As DNA, the CDR3 is TGTGCCAGTAGTGTACCGGGACAGGGGTTGGCTGGCTACACCTTC. It codes for CASSVPGQGLAGYTF. This chain links TRBV19 with TRBJ1-2; TRBD1 agrees at 10 bases. Germline V gene sequence: CDR1 LNHDA, CDR2 SQIVND (reference sequence). CDR3 length: 15 amino acids. J gave up 7 bases and V 5 bases, and 10 bases lay outside the gene matches.

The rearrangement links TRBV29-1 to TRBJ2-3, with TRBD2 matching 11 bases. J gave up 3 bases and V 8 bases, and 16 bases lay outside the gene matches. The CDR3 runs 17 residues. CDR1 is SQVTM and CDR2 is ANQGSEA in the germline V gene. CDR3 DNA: TGCAGCCCGCACCTTCAGGGGGGACTAGCGGTTACAGATACGCAGTATTTT. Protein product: CSPHLQGGLAVTDTQYF.

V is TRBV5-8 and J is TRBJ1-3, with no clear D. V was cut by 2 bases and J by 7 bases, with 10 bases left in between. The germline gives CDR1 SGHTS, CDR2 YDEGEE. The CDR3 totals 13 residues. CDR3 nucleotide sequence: TGTGCCAGCAGCTTACGCCCCAGGAACACCATATATTTT. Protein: CASSLRPRNTIYF.

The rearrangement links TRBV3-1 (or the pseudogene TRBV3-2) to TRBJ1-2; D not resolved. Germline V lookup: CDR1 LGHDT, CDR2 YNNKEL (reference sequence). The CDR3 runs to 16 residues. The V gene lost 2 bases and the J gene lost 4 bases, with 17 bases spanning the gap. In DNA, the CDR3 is TGTGCCAGCAGCCAAAGGAGCTCCCTAGCTTCCTATGGCTACACCTTC. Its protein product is CASSQRSSLASYGYTF.

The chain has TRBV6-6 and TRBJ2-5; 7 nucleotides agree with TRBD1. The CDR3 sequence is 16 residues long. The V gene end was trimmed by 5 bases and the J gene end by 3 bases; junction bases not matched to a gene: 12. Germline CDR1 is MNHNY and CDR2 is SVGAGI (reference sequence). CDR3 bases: TGTGCCAGCAGTCTCCACAGACAGGGCGTAAAAGAGACCCAGTACTTC. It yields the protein CASSLHRQGVKETQYF.

CDR3 in amino acids: CASPSGGDTIYF. DNA for the CDR3: TGTGCCAGCCCTTCGGGGGGGGACACCATATATTTT. This chain joins TRBV12-3 or TRBV12-4 and TRBJ1-3; a possible D gene is TRBD1 (5 bases). With 8 bases removed from V and 8 bases from J, the gap between germline ends came to 13 bases. This CDR3 comprises 12 residues.

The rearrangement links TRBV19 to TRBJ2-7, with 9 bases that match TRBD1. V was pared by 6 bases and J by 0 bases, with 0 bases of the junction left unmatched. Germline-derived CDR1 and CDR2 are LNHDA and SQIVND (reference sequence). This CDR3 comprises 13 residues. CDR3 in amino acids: CASRTGGSYEQYF. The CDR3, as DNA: TGTGCCAGTAGGACAGGGGGCTCCTACGAGCAGTACTTC.